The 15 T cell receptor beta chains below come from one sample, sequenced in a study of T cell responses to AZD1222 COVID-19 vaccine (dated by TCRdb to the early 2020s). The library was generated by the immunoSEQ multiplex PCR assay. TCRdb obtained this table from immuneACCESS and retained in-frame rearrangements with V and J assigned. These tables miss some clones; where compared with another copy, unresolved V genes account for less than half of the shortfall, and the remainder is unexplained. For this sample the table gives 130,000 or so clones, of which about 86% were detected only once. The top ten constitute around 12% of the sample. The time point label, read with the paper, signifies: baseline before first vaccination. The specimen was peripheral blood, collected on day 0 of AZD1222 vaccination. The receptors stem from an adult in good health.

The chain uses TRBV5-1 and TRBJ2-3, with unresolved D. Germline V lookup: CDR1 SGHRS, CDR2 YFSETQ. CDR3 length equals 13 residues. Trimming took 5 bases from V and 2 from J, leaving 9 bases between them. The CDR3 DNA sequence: TGCGCCAGCAGTCCAAGAACCACAGATACGCAGTATTTT. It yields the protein CASSPRTTDTQYF.

Here the CDR3 DNA reads TGTGCCAGCAGCTCCCGTACAGAGGATGGCTACACCTTC. Encoded protein: CASSSRTEDGYTF. This chain uses TRBV7-2 with TRBJ1-2; D not certain. The germline V gene encodes CDR1 SGHTA and CDR2 FQGNSA. V was shortened by 4 bases and J by 6 bases, with 12 bases between the two germline ends. This CDR3 has 13 amino acids.

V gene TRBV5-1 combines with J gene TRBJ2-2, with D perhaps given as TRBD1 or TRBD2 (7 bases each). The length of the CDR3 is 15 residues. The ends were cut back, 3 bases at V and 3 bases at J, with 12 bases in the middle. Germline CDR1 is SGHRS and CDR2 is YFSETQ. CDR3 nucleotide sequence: TGCGCCAGCAGCTCGACAGGGAGGGACACCGGGGAGCTGTTTTTT. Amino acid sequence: CASSSTGRDTGELFF.

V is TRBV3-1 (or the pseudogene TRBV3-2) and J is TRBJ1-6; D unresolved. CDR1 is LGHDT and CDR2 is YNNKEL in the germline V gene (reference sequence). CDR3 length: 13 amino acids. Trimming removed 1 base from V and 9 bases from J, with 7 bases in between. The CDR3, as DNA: TGTGCCAGCAGCCAAGCGGGTTCTTCACCCCTCCACTTT. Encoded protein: CASSQAGSSPLHF.

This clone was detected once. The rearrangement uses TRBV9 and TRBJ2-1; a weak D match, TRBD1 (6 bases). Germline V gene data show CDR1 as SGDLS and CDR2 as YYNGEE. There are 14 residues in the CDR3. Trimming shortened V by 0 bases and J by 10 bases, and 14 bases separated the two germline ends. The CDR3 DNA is TGTGCCAGCAGCGTAGTTGGGGGCCCTTACGAGCAGTTCTTC. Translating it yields CASSVVGGPYEQFF.

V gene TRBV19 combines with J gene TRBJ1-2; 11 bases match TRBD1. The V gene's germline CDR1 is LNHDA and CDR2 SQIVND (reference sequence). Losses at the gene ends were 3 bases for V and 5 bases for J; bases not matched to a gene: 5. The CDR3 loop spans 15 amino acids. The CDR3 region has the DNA TGTGCCAGTAGTATGTGGGACAGGGGGGAGTATGGCTACACCTTC. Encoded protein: CASSMWDRGEYGYTF.

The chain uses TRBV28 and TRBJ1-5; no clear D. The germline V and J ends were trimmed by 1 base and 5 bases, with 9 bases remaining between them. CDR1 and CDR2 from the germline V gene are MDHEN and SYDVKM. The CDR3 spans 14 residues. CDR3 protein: CASSLFRADQPQHF. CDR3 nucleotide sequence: TGTGCCAGCAGTTTATTCCGGGCTGATCAGCCCCAGCATTTT.

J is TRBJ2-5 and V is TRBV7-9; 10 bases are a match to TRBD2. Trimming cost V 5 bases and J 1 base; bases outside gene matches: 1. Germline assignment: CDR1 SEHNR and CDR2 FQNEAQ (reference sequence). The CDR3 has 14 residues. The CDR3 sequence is CASSRLAGQETQYF. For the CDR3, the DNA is TGTGCCAGCAGCCGACTAGCGGGCCAAGAGACCCAGTACTTC.

The chain's CDR3 is CASRIDSFTEAFF. Written as DNA, the CDR3 is TGTGCCAGCAGGATTGACAGTTTCACTGAAGCTTTCTTT. This chain joins TRBV25-1 and TRBJ1-1; D might be TRBD1 (5 bases). CDR3 length equals 13 residues. V was pared by 6 bases and J by 4 bases, with 12 bases between. Germline CDR1 MGHDK, CDR2 SYGVNS.

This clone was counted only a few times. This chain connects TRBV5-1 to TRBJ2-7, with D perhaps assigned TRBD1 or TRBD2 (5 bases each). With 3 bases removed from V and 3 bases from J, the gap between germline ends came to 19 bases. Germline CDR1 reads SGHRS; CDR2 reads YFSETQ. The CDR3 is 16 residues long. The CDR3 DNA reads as TGCGCCAGCAGCTCCGGTGGGGACGGTATCAGCTACGAGCAGTACTTC. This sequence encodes CASSSGGDGISYEQYF.

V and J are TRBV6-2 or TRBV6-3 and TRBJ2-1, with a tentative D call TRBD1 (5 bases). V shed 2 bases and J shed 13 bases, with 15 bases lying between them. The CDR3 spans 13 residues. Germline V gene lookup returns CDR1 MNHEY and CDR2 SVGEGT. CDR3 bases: TGTGCCAGCAGTTACACGAACGTTCAGGGCCAGTTCTTC. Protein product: CASSYTNVQGQFF.

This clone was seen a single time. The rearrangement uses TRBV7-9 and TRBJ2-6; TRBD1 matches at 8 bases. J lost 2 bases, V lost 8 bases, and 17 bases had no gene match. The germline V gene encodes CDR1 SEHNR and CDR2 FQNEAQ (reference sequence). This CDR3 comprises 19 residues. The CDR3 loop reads CASEFWTGSPGPGANVLTF. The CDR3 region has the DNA TGTGCCAGCGAATTCTGGACAGGGTCCCCCGGCCCTGGGGCCAACGTCCTGACTTTC.

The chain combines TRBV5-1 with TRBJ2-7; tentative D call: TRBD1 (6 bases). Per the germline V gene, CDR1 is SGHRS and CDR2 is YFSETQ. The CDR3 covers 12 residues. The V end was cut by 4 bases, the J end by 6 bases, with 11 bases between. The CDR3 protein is CASSIQGSEQYF. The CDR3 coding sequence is TGCGCCAGCAGCATACAGGGCTCCGAGCAGTACTTC.

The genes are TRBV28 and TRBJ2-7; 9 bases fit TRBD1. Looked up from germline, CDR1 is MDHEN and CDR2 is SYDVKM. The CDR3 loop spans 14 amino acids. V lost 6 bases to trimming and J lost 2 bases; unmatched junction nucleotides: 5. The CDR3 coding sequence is TGTGCCAGCAGCTGGACAGGGGAAACCTACGAGCAGTACTTC. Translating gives CASSWTGETYEQYF. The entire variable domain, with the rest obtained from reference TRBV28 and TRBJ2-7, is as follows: DVKVTQSSRYLVKRTGEKVFLECVQDMDHENMFWYRQDPGLGLRLIYFSYDVKMKEKGDIPEGYSVSREKKERFSLILESASTNQTSMYLCASSWTGETYEQYFGPGTRLTVT.

As DNA, the CDR3 is TGTGCCATCAGTTACAAAGGTGGAAACACCATATATTTT. Its protein product is CAISYKGGNTIYF. V and J are TRBV10-3 and TRBJ1-3; D is unresolved. CDR3 size: 13 residues. The germline V gene encodes CDR1 ENHRY and CDR2 SYGVKD. Trimming cost V 5 bases and J 3 bases, with 8 bases left between them.